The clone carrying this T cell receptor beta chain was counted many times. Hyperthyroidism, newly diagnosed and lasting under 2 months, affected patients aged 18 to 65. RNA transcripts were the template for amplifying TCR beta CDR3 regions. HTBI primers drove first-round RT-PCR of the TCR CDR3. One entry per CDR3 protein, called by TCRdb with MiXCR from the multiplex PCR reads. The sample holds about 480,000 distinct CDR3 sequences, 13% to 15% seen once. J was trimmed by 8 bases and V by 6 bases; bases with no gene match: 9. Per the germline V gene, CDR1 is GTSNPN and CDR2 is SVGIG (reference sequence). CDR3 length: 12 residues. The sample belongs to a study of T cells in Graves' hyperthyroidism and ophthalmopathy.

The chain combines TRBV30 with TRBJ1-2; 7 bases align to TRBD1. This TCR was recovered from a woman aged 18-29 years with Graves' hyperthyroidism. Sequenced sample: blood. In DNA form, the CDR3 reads TGTGCCTGCAAGTTACAGGGGAAGGGCTACACCTTC. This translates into CACKLQGKGYTF.